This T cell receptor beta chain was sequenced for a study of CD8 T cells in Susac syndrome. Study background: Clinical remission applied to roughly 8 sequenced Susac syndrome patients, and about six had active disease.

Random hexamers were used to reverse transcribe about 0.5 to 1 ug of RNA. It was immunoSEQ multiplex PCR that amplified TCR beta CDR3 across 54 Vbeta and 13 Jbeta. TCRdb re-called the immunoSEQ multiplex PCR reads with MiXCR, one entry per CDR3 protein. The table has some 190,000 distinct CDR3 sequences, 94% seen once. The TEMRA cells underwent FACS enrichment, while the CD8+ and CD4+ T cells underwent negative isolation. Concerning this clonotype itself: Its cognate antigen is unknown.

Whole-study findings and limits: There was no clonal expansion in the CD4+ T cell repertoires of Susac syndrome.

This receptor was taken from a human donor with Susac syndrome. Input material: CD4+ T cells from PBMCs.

The CDR3 sequence is CASSYSPDTGYTF. The DNA of the CDR3 is TGTGCCAGCAGTTACTCCCCGGACACTGGCTACACCTTC. V and J are TRBV6-5 and TRBJ1-2, with D possibly TRBD1 on 5 matching bases. Germline CDR1 reads MNHEY; CDR2 reads SVGAGI. The CDR3 covers 13 residues. Trimming removed 0 bases from V and 7 bases from J, with 9 bases in between.